The 7 T cell receptor beta chains below all came from one sample that was sequenced in a study of shared clonotypes between healthy human individuals. Profiling relied on immunoSEQ multiplex PCR, and the TCRdb table lists in-frame clones only, not all of them. The data contain approximately 2.5 million clones, approximately 94% of them singletons. The sequencing input was naive CD4+ T cells sorted from blood. The subset: CD45RA+ positively selected. These receptors were collected from a man between 18 and 35 years old in good health.

The genes are TRBV5-1 and TRBJ2-3, with D possibly being TRBD1 or TRBD2 (5 bases each). This CDR3 has 14 residues. With 4 bases removed from V and 1 base from J, the gap between germline ends came to 10 bases. Germline-derived CDR1 and CDR2 are SGHRS and YFSETQ. This CDR3 reads CASSGGEGTDTQYF. The CDR3 DNA is TGCGCCAGCAGCGGGGGAGAGGGCACAGATACGCAGTATTTT.

The rearrangement links TRBV6-1 to TRBJ1-2; D is undetermined. CDR3 length: 11 amino acids. Trimming pared 10 bases from V and 8 bases from J, leaving 14 bases between. CDR1 is MNHNS and CDR2 is SASEGT in the germline V gene. The CDR3 region has the DNA TGTGCCATCCAAGGGTCTGGGGGCTACACCTTC. Translated: CAIQGSGGYTF.

About this clone itself: Distinct nucleotide sequences in the sample also encode this CDR3. This chain uses TRBV5-1 with TRBJ2-1; D call uncertain. This CDR3 has 15 residues. V gave up 0 bases and J gave up 1 base, with 8 bases separating them. CDR1 is SGHRS, CDR2 YFSETQ, per germline. The CDR3 loop is CASSLGGVSYNEQFF. DNA of the CDR3: TGCGCCAGCAGCTTGGGTGGGGTTTCCTACAATGAGCAGTTCTTC.

The CDR3 protein is CATTPGQGSGYTF. CDR3 coding DNA: TGTGCCACCACTCCGGGACAGGGGAGTGGCTACACCTTC. The chain employs TRBV28 and TRBJ1-2, with 10 bases fitting TRBD1. The V gene's germline CDR1 is MDHEN and CDR2 SYDVKM. Unmatched junction bases numbered 9, after V lost 10 bases and J lost 7 bases. This CDR3 has 13 amino acids.

The chain couples TRBV19 to TRBJ2-7, with D possibly being TRBD1 or TRBD2 (6 bases each). V was clipped by 6 bases and J by 6 bases, with 18 bases between them. This CDR3 has 14 residues. CDR1 is LNHDA, CDR2 SQIVND, per germline (reference sequence). DNA for the CDR3: TGTGCCAGTAGAATGGCCGGGGGCGTCACCGAGCAGTACTTC. This translates into CASRMAGGVTEQYF.

This chain links TRBV10-3 with TRBJ2-7; D is unresolved. The CDR3 contains 15 residues. Germline lookup yields CDR1 ENHRY and CDR2 SYGVKD. V was trimmed by 2 bases and J by 1 base, leaving 12 bases between them. CDR3 loop: CAISEPSGGSYEQYF. CDR3 nucleotides: TGTGCCATCAGTGAGCCCTCAGGCGGTTCCTACGAGCAGTACTTC.

The gene calls are TRBV21-1 and TRBJ2-3; TRBD2 is the table's D call and was not checked against the DNA. TRBV21-1 is labeled a pseudogene. There are 16 residues in the CDR3. The CDR3 region has the DNA TGTGCCAGCAGCAAAGGAGTCCCTACTAGCACAGATACGCAGTATTTT. Encoded protein: CASSKGVPTSTDTQYF.